The sequence of this T cell receptor beta chain was determined in a study of cytomegalovirus exposure and HLA in healthy donors. Study-wide results and limits: Reported findings show TCR beta sequences accurately forecast HLA-A and HLA-B alleles in most subjects. Owing to their indistinguishability, certain V segments, notably TRBV6-2 and TRBV6-3, were excluded. Accounts indicate the classifier identified cytomegalovirus status with strong specificity and sensitivity.

This clone was seen only once. Antigen: not known. The PCR made use of 60 Vbeta and 13 Jbeta primers. The table came from immunoSEQ multiplex PCR; TCRdb's copy has only in-frame clones and leaves some out. The table includes roughly 300,000 clones, 75% to 90% detected once. This CDR3 region has 16 residues. The source of this sequence is a man aged 40-50 years in good health and CMV-seropositive. The sequenced sample was PBMCs. V and J are TRBV21-1 and TRBJ2-2; the table's D gene call, TRBD2, was not cross checked with the DNA. TRBV21-1 is labeled a pseudogene. Here the CDR3 reads CASSIWTSGNTGELFF. As DNA, the CDR3 is TGTGCCAGCAGCATCTGGACTAGCGGGAACACCGGGGAGCTGTTTTTT.